This T cell receptor beta chain is from a study of beta chain features in type 1 diabetes. Whole-study results and caveats: Researchers reported that naive, central memory and Treg TCRB repertoires appeared more similar in patients than in healthy donors. Because the template was cDNA, high-expressing cells might be over-represented.

Germline V gives CDR1 LNHDA, CDR2 SQIVND (reference sequence). Trimming at V came to 3 bases and at J to 4 bases, leaving 9 bases not matched to a gene. The length of the CDR3 is 15 residues. This clone was detected only a few times. Its antigen is still unknown. The entirety of the isolated RNA underwent reverse transcription, so expressed TCRB transcripts were sequenced. Only in-frame clones appear in the TCRdb table, and some are missing; sequencing was by immunoSEQ multiplex PCR. The table shows hundreds of thousands of clones, with around 16% occurring only once. This receptor was obtained from a man aged 18-30 years in good health. Source material: naive CD4+ T cells from blood. This chain joins TRBV19 and TRBJ2-7; 7 bases fit TRBD1. This chain's CDR3 is CASSMRQQGIYEQYF. In DNA, the CDR3 is TGTGCCAGTAGTATGCGGCAACAGGGGATATACGAGCAGTACTTC.